What follows describes a single T cell receptor beta chain. Its antigen has not been determined. Base qualities are not provided; no much larger clone lies one nucleotide away. As encoded in the germline V gene, CDR1 is MGHRA while CDR2 is YSYEKL. Trimming leaves V shorter by 2 bases and J shorter by 6 bases, with the junction holding 3 bases beyond the gene matches. The CDR3, from cysteine to phenylalanine, totals 13 residues. Here the CDR3 DNA is all that survives: 39 bases in frame from base 1. The sample belongs to a study of PD-L1 blockade in urothelial cancer (dated 2017 in TCRdb). A note on the overall study: Therapy was started around 2014 for all patients, and atezolizumab 1,200 mg was administered intravenously every 3 weeks. About 90% of the 29 patients were identified as males with urothelial cancer of bladder origin, and a prior smoking history was reported by 18 of 29 patients. Patients had an ECOG performance status of 0 or 1 and had received between 0 and 3 prior chemotherapy regimens. Blood samples were analyzed 3 weeks after the start of treatment (second dose) and 6 weeks after the start of treatment. Blood samples gave median yields of around 140,000 T cells and 82,636 unique TCRs, along with a median clonality of roughly 0.08. An exploratory multi-omic analysis was conducted of the somatic, immune and clinical correlates of response to PD-L1 blockade with atezolizumab in urothelial cancer. TCR sequencing covered pretreatment tumor samples and matched, serially collected peripheral blood taken before and after atezolizumab treatment. Progression-free survival longer than 6 months counted as durable clinical benefit, and TCR features were additionally tested against both progression-free and overall survival. In the same patients, pretreatment tumors underwent whole exome sequencing and RNA sequencing in addition to TCR sequencing. Durable clinical benefit was achieved by nine patients but not by the remaining 20. Under 30 patients had pretreatment blood TCR-seq, around 25 had at least one posttreatment blood collection, and around 25 had tumor TCR-seq.

In the paper's terms, the time point label means: peripheral blood 6 weeks after treatment start. A total of under 30 patients with locally advanced or metastatic urothelial carcinoma, treated at Memorial Sloan Kettering on a trial protocol, made up the cohort. Peripheral blood mononuclear cells were collected pretreatment and during treatment, with between 1 and 8 total time points per patient. The Qiagen DNeasy Blood extraction kit was used to purify genomic DNA from total PBMCs and tumor samples. PBMCs were collected pretreatment and during treatment, and were isolated and stored as previously described. Synthetic TCR analog templates were spiked into each PCR so that absolute template abundance could be estimated from read counts. Using the immunoSEQ assay, TCRbeta CDR3 regions were amplified from genomic DNA with bias-controlled V and J gene primers. Rearranged TCRbeta segments were sequenced at approximately 20X coverage. On the authors' methods: Sequencing errors were corrected by clustering and CDR3s were annotated against IMGT to assign V, D and J genes. Out-of-frame and stop-codon sequences were excluded, and only productive TCRbeta rearrangements were used in downstream analyses. Clonality was calculated as one minus the Shannon entropy normalized by the log of the number of unique productive sequences. Clones differing between time points or between blood and tumor were identified using Fisher's exact test with Benjamini-Hochberg correction, with an adjusted p below 0.01 applied as the threshold. TCRdb mirrors the immuneACCESS table, restricted to in-frame sequences. Some clones are absent from its copies; in checked studies, under half trace to an unresolved V gene, and the reason for the others is unknown. V and J calls and clone size follow that table, whereas D and trimming were derived from the DNA. In all, the sample holds fewer than 85,000 clones, and about 88% of those were seen once. The top ten constitute around 10% of the sample.

What the authors observed across the whole study: Among patients with durable benefit, tumor-associated TCR clones showed greater expansion in peripheral blood 3 weeks after treatment started (n = 22, p = 0.022). Because the sample size was small (n of about 30) and many exploratory analyses were performed, the results are intended to be hypothesis-generating. Improved progression-free and overall survival was found to be associated with pretreatment peripheral blood TCR clonality below the median.

The V and J segments used are TRBV4-1 and TRBJ1-2, with 7 bases in between that match TRBD1. The material sequenced was PBMCs, taken around atezolizumab (anti-PD-L1) treatment. This sequence originates from a man aged 55-75 years with urothelial cancer. CDR3 loop: CASSQQTGNGYTF. The sequenced DNA: TGCGCCAGCAGCCAACAGACAGGGAATGGCTACACCTTC.